The 25 T cell receptor beta chains listed next were all sequenced from one sample in a study of shared clonotypes between healthy human individuals. Cells designated naive CD8 were CD45RO-negative and were positively selected for CCR7, with terminally differentiated effector memory CD45RA+ cells excluded. This table comes from immunoSEQ multiplex PCR, and its TCRdb copy is limited to in-frame clones, with some not included. Among about 2 million clones listed, approximately 95% were seen once. The sequenced sample was naive CD8+ T cells sorted from blood. All receptors come from a man between 18 and 29 years old in good health.

In its sample, this clone was seen once. The rearrangement joins TRBV29-1 to TRBJ2-7; 7 bases map to TRBD1. This CDR3 spans 11 amino acids. Per the germline V gene, CDR1 is SQVTM and CDR2 is ANQGSEA. The J segment lost 2 bases and the V segment lost 6 bases, leaving 1 base of the junction unmatched. Written as DNA, the CDR3 is TGCAGCGTCAGGGGGACCTACGAGCAGTACTTC. Translation gives CSVRGTYEQYF.

The chain employs TRBV7-9 and TRBJ1-2; D is possibly TRBD1 (5 bases). Per germline, CDR1 SEHNR and CDR2 FQNEAQ (reference sequence). The CDR3 is 17 amino acids. The V and J ends lost 5 bases and 3 bases respectively, with 22 bases between them. CDR3 region: CASSPTLKTANYYGYTF. As DNA, the CDR3 is TGTGCCAGCAGCCCCACATTAAAGACAGCTAACTACTATGGCTACACCTTC. The full variable domain, completed using reference TRBV7-9 and TRBJ1-2, is DTGVSQNPRHKITKRGQNVTFRCDPISEHNRLYWYRQTLGQGPEFLTYFQNEAQLEKSRLLSDRFSAERPKGSFSTLEIQRTEQGDSAMYLCASSPTLKTANYYGYTFGSGTRLTVV.

The rearrangement joins TRBV27 to TRBJ2-7, with TRBD1 matching 9 bases. The V gene end was trimmed by 5 bases and the J gene end by 6 bases; junction bases not matched to a gene: 11. There are 15 residues in the CDR3. Germline V lookup: CDR1 MNHEY, CDR2 SMNVEV (reference sequence). The CDR3 DNA is TGTGCCAGCAGTCCTTGGACAGGGGAAGGTGTCGAGCAGTACTTC. Its protein product is CASSPWTGEGVEQYF.

With regard to this clone: Other DNA sequences in this specimen translate into the identical CDR3. The chain combines TRBV27 with TRBJ2-7, with D possibly matching TRBD1 (5 bases). Germline V gene sequence: CDR1 MNHEY, CDR2 SMNVEV (reference sequence). V dropped 2 bases and J dropped 3 bases, with 8 bases sitting between them. This CDR3 has 13 residues. The CDR3: CASSLQGDYEQYF. DNA for the CDR3: TGTGCCAGCAGTTTACAAGGGGACTACGAGCAGTACTTC.

The sample holds one count of this clone. This rearrangement joins TRBV6-5 to TRBJ2-5; D gene ambiguous. The CDR3 covers 15 residues. V shed 8 bases and J shed 5 bases, with 21 bases lying between them. Germline V gene lookup returns CDR1 MNHEY and CDR2 SVGAGI. The CDR3 loop is CASRVAEEGGETQYF. CDR3 DNA sequence: TGTGCCAGCCGTGTGGCAGAAGAAGGTGGGGAGACCCAGTACTTC.

The chain combines TRBV10-3 with TRBJ2-1, with TRBD2 identical over 8 bases. This CDR3 contains 13 residues. The V gene end was trimmed by 6 bases and the J gene end by 8 bases; junction bases not matched to a gene: 6. From germline, CDR1 is ENHRY and CDR2 SYGVKD. The CDR3 is CAISQRESDEQFF. The CDR3 DNA is TGTGCCATCAGCCAGCGGGAGTCGGATGAGCAGTTCTTC.

V usage is TRBV7-9 and J usage is TRBJ2-1; 8 bases map to TRBD1. The junction had 14 bases not matched to a gene; V was cut back by 1 base and J by 3 bases. The CDR3 is 19 residues long. Germline V CDR1 and CDR2: SEHNR, FQNEAQ (reference sequence). In DNA form, the CDR3 reads TGTGCCAGCAGCTTAGTGGGGACAGGATTCGGGGACCGCTACAATGAGCAGTTCTTC. It translates to CASSLVGTGFGDRYNEQFF.

The rearrangement links TRBV4-3 to TRBJ2-7, with 9 positions matching TRBD2. The germline gives CDR1 LGHNA, CDR2 YSLEER. V lost 3 bases, J lost 7 bases, and 10 bases stayed unmatched. The CDR3 spans 15 residues. CDR3 in DNA: TGCGCCAGCAGCCACCGATTAGCGGGAGAAGTTGAGCAGTACTTC. As protein: CASSHRLAGEVEQYF.

The chain recombines TRBV11-2 with TRBJ2-7; D might be TRBD1 (6 bases). Trimming removed 1 base from V and 4 bases from J, with 14 bases in between. The germline V gene encodes CDR1 SGHAT and CDR2 FQNNGV. The CDR3 runs 15 residues. The CDR3 sequence is CASSLASQGYYEQYF. CDR3 in DNA: TGTGCCAGCAGCTTAGCGAGTCAGGGGTATTACGAGCAGTACTTC.

CDR3 sequence: CASSVGTSGSGDEQFF. CDR3 DNA: TGTGCCAGCAGCGTAGGGACTAGCGGGAGTGGAGATGAGCAGTTCTTC. The genes are TRBV9 and TRBJ2-1; 13 bases are a match to TRBD2. CDR1 SGDLS and CDR2 YYNGEE come from the germline V gene. J was trimmed by 8 bases and V by 0 bases; bases with no gene match: 5. The length of the CDR3 is 16 residues.

The chain carries TRBV28 and TRBJ1-2; no reliable D call. Germline lookup yields CDR1 MDHEN and CDR2 SYDVKM. CDR3 length: 14 residues. The V and J ends lost 6 bases and 2 bases respectively, with 13 bases between them. The DNA for the CDR3 is TGTGCCAGCAGCTCACCCTACGGCAACTATGGCTACACCTTC. This sequence encodes CASSSPYGNYGYTF.

On this clone: Other nucleotide sequences in the sample specify the same CDR3. V usage is TRBV27 and J usage is TRBJ2-7; 8 nucleotides align to TRBD2. J was trimmed by 3 bases and V by 1 base; bases with no gene match: 2. This CDR3 is 14 amino acids long. Germline CDR1 is MNHEY and CDR2 is SMNVEV (reference sequence). In DNA, the CDR3 is TGTGCCAGCAGTTTATACGGGGGGGACTACGAGCAGTACTTC. This encodes CASSLYGGDYEQYF.

The chain is built from TRBV27 and TRBJ1-1, with 11 bases aligning to TRBD1. The CDR3 has 15 residues. Germline V gene lookup returns CDR1 MNHEY and CDR2 SMNVEV (reference sequence). V dropped 5 bases and J dropped 1; count of bases not matched to a gene: 3. The CDR3 nucleotides are TGTGCCAGCAGTCAAGGGACAGGGGGGAACACTGAAGCTTTCTTT. It specifies CASSQGTGGNTEAFF.

The V gene is TRBV21-1, the J gene TRBJ1-6. TRBV21-1 is a documented pseudogene. The CDR3 totals 12 residues. The CDR3 DNA follows: TGTGCCAGCAGCAAACTGGAGCGGGACGGGGTCTTT. Translating it yields CASSKLERDGVF.

As for this clone: This clone may be a read error of a much larger clone one base away. V gene TRBV30 combines with J gene TRBJ2-7, with TRBD2 as a possible D gene (5 bases). The CDR3 contains 12 residues. CDR1 GTSNPN and CDR2 SVGIG come from the germline V gene (reference sequence). The V end lost 0 bases, the J end lost 5 bases, and 8 bases lay between the germline ends. CDR3 protein: CAWSVGSHEQYF. The CDR3 DNA sequence: TGTGCCTGGAGTGTAGGGAGCCACGAGCAGTACTTC.

Written as DNA, the CDR3 is TGTGCCAGCAGCTCCTTAGCGGGAGGGCCGTACAATGAGCAGTTCTTC. Translated, it gives CASSSLAGGPYNEQFF. The rearrangement joins TRBV11-2 to TRBJ2-1; 11 bases line up with TRBD2. Unmatched junction bases numbered 6, after V lost 4 bases and J lost 4 bases. The CDR3 runs to 16 residues. Per the germline V gene, CDR1 is SGHAT and CDR2 is FQNNGV.

V gene TRBV6-6 combines with J gene TRBJ1-2; D gene ambiguous. The CDR3 contains 15 residues. Germline CDR1 MNHNY, CDR2 SVGAGI (reference sequence). Between the trimmed V and J ends, which lost 0 bases and 0 bases, there was a span of 8 bases. CDR3 loop: CASSYSRTSNYGYTF. For the CDR3, the DNA is TGTGCCAGCAGTTACTCCCGAACATCTAACTATGGCTACACCTTC.

This clone was recorded only once. V gene TRBV5-1 combines with J gene TRBJ2-7; D uncertain. CDR1 and CDR2 (germline): SGHRS, YFSETQ. This CDR3 is 13 amino acids long. The V end lost 7 bases, the J end lost 2 bases, and 13 bases lay between the germline ends. In DNA form, the CDR3 reads TGCGCCAGCGTCGGGTCATATCCCTACGAGCAGTACTTC. The encoded protein is CASVGSYPYEQYF.

The CDR3 DNA reads as TGTGCCATCAGCGACCCCGGCTCAGGGTTCGTTAACTATGGCTACACCTTC. The encoded protein is CAISDPGSGFVNYGYTF. The genes are TRBV10-3 and TRBJ1-2; D possibly corresponds to TRBD1 (5 bases). Germline-derived CDR1 and CDR2 are ENHRY and SYGVKD. The CDR3 contains 17 residues. Between the trimmed V and J ends, which lost 6 bases and 1 base, there was a span of 21 bases.

This clone was observed once. The chain carries TRBV4-1 and TRBJ2-7; D is undetermined. The CDR3 is 14 residues long. CDR1 is MGHRA and CDR2 is YSYEKL in the germline V gene. The V gene lost 3 bases and the J gene lost 4 bases, with 13 bases spanning the gap. Here the CDR3 reads CASSQGQRPYEQYF. CDR3 nucleotides: TGCGCCAGCAGCCAGGGTCAGAGACCTTACGAGCAGTACTTC.

This clone came up once. The chain uses TRBV14 and TRBJ1-1; D uncertain. CDR3 size: 13 residues. V was trimmed by 1 base and J by 5 bases, leaving 8 bases between them. The V gene's germline CDR1 is SGHDN and CDR2 FVKESK. The CDR3 DNA sequence: TGTGCCAGCAGCCAAGGAGTGAGGACTGAAGCTTTCTTT. Its translation is CASSQGVRTEAFF.

On this clone itself: This sample includes further DNA sequences coding for the same CDR3. This chain's CDR3 is CASSLGLAGSYEQYF. CDR3 sequence (DNA): TGTGCCAGCAGCTTAGGATTAGCGGGGTCCTACGAGCAGTACTTC. V is TRBV7-2 and J is TRBJ2-7; TRBD2 agrees at 8 bases. The CDR3 spans 15 residues. After removal of 1 base from V and 1 base from J, the junction contained 3 bases not matched to a gene. Per germline, CDR1 SGHTA and CDR2 FQGNSA.

This chain uses TRBV5-1 with TRBJ2-7, with D unclear. Trimming cost V 3 bases and J 3 bases, with 10 bases left between them. Germline V CDR1 and CDR2: SGHRS, YFSETQ. The CDR3 has 13 residues. The DNA of the CDR3 is TGCGCCAGCAGCTCATACGGCCTCTACGAGCAGTACTTC. Translation: CASSSYGLYEQYF. Looking up the rest from reference TRBV5-1 and TRBJ2-7 gives the full variable domain: KAGVTQTPRYLIKTRGQQVTLSCSPISGHRSVSWYQQTPGQGLQFLFEYFSETQRNKGNFPGRFSGRQFSNSRSEMNVSTLELGDSALYLCASSSYGLYEQYFGPGTRLTVT.

The gene calls are TRBV2 and TRBJ2-7; 7 bases match TRBD2. CDR1 is SNHLY, CDR2 FYNNEI, per germline. Trimming cost V 1 base and J 2 bases; bases outside gene matches: 5. The CDR3 is made up of 15 amino acids. The CDR3 region has the DNA TGTGCCAGCAGTGAAGAGGGACTAAACACCTACGAGCAGTACTTC. Translation gives CASSEEGLNTYEQYF.

This clone has only one observation. The chain recombines TRBV7-8 with TRBJ2-7; no clear D gene. This CDR3 has 13 amino acids. Germline V gene data show CDR1 as SGHVS and CDR2 as FQNEAQ. V was pared by 5 bases and J by 7 bases, with 15 bases between. The CDR3 sequence: CASSPGPTSEQYF. The CDR3 bases are TGTGCCAGCAGCCCGGGTCCCACATCGGAGCAGTACTTC.